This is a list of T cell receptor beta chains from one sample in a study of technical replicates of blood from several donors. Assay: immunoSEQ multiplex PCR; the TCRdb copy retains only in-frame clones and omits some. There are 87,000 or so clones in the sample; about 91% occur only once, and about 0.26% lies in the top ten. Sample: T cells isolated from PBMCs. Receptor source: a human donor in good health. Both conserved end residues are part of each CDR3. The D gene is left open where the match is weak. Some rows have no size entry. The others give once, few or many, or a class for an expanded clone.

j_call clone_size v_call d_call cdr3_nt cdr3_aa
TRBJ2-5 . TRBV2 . TGTGCCAGCAGTGAAGGTATAGAGACCCAGTACTTC CASSEGIETQYF
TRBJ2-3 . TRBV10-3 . TGTGCCATCCAAAATAGCGGAAGCACAGATACGCAGTATTTT CAIQNSGSTDTQYF
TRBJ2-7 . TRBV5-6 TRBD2 TGTGCCAGCAGCCCAGGACTAGCGGCGGGGGAGCAGTACTTC CASSPGLAAGEQYF
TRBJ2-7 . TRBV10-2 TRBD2 TGCGCCAGCAGATTAGCGGGAGGGTCCTACGAGCAGTACTTC CASRLAGGSYEQYF
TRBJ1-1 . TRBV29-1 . TGCAGCGCTTCGAGACAGAACCAGAACACTGAAGCTTTCTTT CSASRQNQNTEAFF
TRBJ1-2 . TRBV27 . TGTGCCAGCAGTCTAACGGCGGGGAACGGCTACACCTTC CASSLTAGNGYTF
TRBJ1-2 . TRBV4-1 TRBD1 TGCGCCAGCAGCCCAGGGGGACGAGGGGGTGGCTACACCTTC CASSPGGRGGGYTF
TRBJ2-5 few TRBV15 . TGTGCCACCAGCAGAGAGCGCAGGGTAGCCCAAGAGACCCAGTACTTC CATSRERRVAQETQYF
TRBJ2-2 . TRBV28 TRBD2 TGTGCCAGCAGTGCGCCTTCGGGAGGAGCCGGGGAGCTGTTTTTT CASSAPSGGAGELFF
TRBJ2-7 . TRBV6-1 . TGTGCCAGCAGGGGGAGACACGATTACCCCTACGAGCAGTACTTC CASRGRHDYPYEQYF
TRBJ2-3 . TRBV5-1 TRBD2 TGCGCCAGCAGCCCCCAGCGGGGGCCGAGCACAGATACGCAGTATTTT CASSPQRGPSTDTQYF
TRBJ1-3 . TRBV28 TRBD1 TGTGCCAGTCACCGGGACAGGGGGCTCATCTCTGGAAACACCATATATTTT CASHRDRGLISGNTIYF
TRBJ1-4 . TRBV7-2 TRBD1 TGTGCCAGCAGCCCGATCGGGACAGGGGGGTATGAAAAACTGTTTTTT CASSPIGTGGYEKLFF
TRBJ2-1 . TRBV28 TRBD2 TGTGCCAGCAGGACTAGCGGGAGGGCCGTTGAGCAGTTCTTC CASRTSGRAVEQFF
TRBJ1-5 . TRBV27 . TGTGCCAGCAGGGTTGGTGGGCATAGTCAGCCCCAGCATTTT CASRVGGHSQPQHF
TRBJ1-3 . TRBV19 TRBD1 TGTGCCAGTAGTGTCGACGGGACAGTCTCTGGAAACACCATATATTTT CASSVDGTVSGNTIYF
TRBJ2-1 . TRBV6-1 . TGTGCCAGCAGCCAGACGCGGGAGCAGTTCTTC CASSQTREQFF
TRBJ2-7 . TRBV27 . TGTGCCAGCAGTTACCACCCTGCGGGCCTTGACTACGAGCAGTACTTC CASSYHPAGLDYEQYF
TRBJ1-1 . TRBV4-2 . TGTGCCAGCAGCCTCCCGACACCGAACACTGAAGCTTTCTTT CASSLPTPNTEAFF
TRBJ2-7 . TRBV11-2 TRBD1 TGTGCCAGCAGCTTAGATGCTGGGGACAGTCACGCCTACGAGCAGTACTTC CASSLDAGDSHAYEQYF